These 26 T cell receptor beta chains came from one sample sequenced in a study of spatial heterogeneity in lung cancer. Study results and caveats: In tumors, expanded intratumoral alpha and beta TCR counts tracked mutation counts.

TCRdb used MiXCR to reprocess the 5' RACE reads, holding one entry per CDR3 protein. The sample lists over 15,000 distinct CDR3 sequences; roughly 7.1% were seen once. Time point noted: sample taken at primary tumor resection. These TCRs are of unknown antigen specificity. Sequencing was performed on lung tumor tissue, taken at surgery. The receptors shown here come from a female donor with early-stage non-small cell lung cancer.

This clonotype was detected many times. This beta chain was picked up by a library intended for alpha chains and is off target, so its count carries little meaning. This chain uses TRBV29-1 with TRBJ1-3; D gene unclear. The CDR3 is 15 amino acids. Germline values: CDR1 SQVTM, CDR2 ANQGSEA. V was shortened by 6 bases and J by 0 bases, with 15 bases between the two germline ends. This CDR3 is CSVRETSFSGNTIYF. The CDR3 bases are TGCAGCGTGAGGGAGACGAGCTTCTCTGGAAACACCATATATTTT.

There are many counts of this clonotype. Found in a library prepared for alpha chains, this beta chain is an off-target read, and its abundance has little meaning. V and J are TRBV12-3 or TRBV12-4 and TRBJ2-7, with 8 nucleotides matching TRBD1. J was trimmed by 6 bases and V by 2 bases; bases with no gene match: 6. This CDR3 has 14 residues. CDR3 in amino acids: CASSLQDRVGEQYF. The CDR3 nucleotides are TGTGCCAGCAGTTTACAGGACAGGGTGGGCGAGCAGTACTTC.

Many counts were recorded for this clonotype. The library was built for alpha chains, so this beta chain is an off-target read and its size means little. This sequence joins TRBV7-3 and TRBJ2-1; weak D call: TRBD1 (5 bases). This CDR3 spans 14 amino acids. Deletions cut 1 base from V and 8 bases from J, with 12 bases between. Germline V lookup: CDR1 SGHTA, CDR2 FQGTGA. CDR3 DNA sequence: TGTGCCAGCAGCTTAAGCAGCAGGGTCCATGAGCAGTTCTTC. This sequence encodes CASSLSSRVHEQFF.

This clonotype was seen many times. This beta chain appears as a stray read in a library generated for alpha chains; its size is not informative. The chain combines TRBV11-3 with TRBJ2-2; D perhaps matches TRBD1 (5 bases). Trimming cost V 5 bases and J 5 bases, with 18 bases left between them. The CDR3 has 16 amino acids. Germline CDR1 reads SGHNT; CDR2 reads YENEEA. CDR3: CASSLSIGAWTGELFF. The CDR3 nucleotides are TGTGCCAGCAGCCTTAGTATAGGGGCTTGGACCGGGGAGCTGTTTTTT. The complete variable domain, with remaining parts taken from reference TRBV11-3 and TRBJ2-2, reads EAGVVQSPRYKIIEKKQPVAFWCNPISGHNTLYWYLQNLGQGPELLIRYENEEAVDDSQLPKDRFSAERLKGVDSTLKIQPAELGDSAVYLCASSLSIGAWTGELFFGEGSRLTVL.

Ten or more counts support this clonotype. A library prepared for alpha chains yielded this beta chain as an off-target read; its size is of little meaning. This sequence joins TRBV29-1 and TRBJ2-2, with D possibly being TRBD2 (6 bases). This CDR3 has 15 amino acids. Germline assignment: CDR1 SQVTM and CDR2 ANQGSEA. Trimming shortened V by 7 bases and J by 7 bases, and 22 bases separated the two germline ends. The DNA of the CDR3 is TGCAGCGCAAGAAGGGACTCCGGCGGAGGCGGGGAGCTGTTTTTT. It encodes CSARRDSGGGGELFF.

This clonotype appeared many times. This beta chain was picked up by a library intended for alpha chains and is off target, so its count carries little meaning. The rearrangement uses TRBV7-3 and TRBJ2-3, with D perhaps being TRBD1 or TRBD2 (5 bases each). This CDR3 contains 16 residues. CDR1 is SGHTA, CDR2 FQGTGA, per germline. The V end was cut by 5 bases, the J end by 1 base, with 16 bases between. CDR3: CASSPSRGRCTDTQYF. The CDR3 region has the DNA TGTGCCAGCAGCCCTTCGAGGGGCCGCTGCACAGATACGCAGTATTTT.

Comment on this clonotype: Being off target in a library aimed at alpha chains, this beta chain has a size of little meaning. The gene calls are TRBV19 and TRBJ2-1; TRBD1 agrees at 8 bases. This CDR3 comprises 15 residues. The germline gives CDR1 LNHDA, CDR2 SQIVND (reference sequence). V trimming: 1 base; J trimming: 6 bases; junction bases outside the gene matches: 5. This CDR3 is CASSIGQGAFNEQFF. The CDR3 nucleotides are TGTGCCAGTAGTATAGGGCAGGGGGCGTTCAATGAGCAGTTCTTC.

This clonotype was observed at least ten times. This beta chain is a stray sequence in a library constructed for alpha chains; its clone size is not meaningful. The chain couples TRBV29-1 to TRBJ2-7; TRBD1 matches 10 bases. The CDR3 is 18 residues long. V shed 0 bases, J shed 1 base, and the junction held 12 bases outside the gene matches. Germline values: CDR1 SQVTM, CDR2 ANQGSEA. CDR3 sequence (DNA): TGCAGCGTTGAAGATCCCGGGAGGTCGGGACAGGGGTCCTACGAGCAGTACTTC. It codes for CSVEDPGRSGQGSYEQYF.

This clonotype appeared many times. Because this beta chain is a stray read in a library intended to capture alpha chains, its abundance should not be given much weight. J is TRBJ1-1 and V is TRBV20-1; D unclear. The ends were cut back, 6 bases at V and 6 bases at J, with 11 bases in the middle. The CDR3 runs 11 residues. Germline V gene lookup returns CDR1 DFQATT and CDR2 SNEGSKA (reference sequence). CDR3 protein: CSAHESAEAFF. The CDR3 nucleotides read TGCAGTGCCCATGAGTCGGCTGAAGCTTTCTTT.

This clonotype was seen ten or more times. This beta chain represents an off-target read in a library built for alpha chains; its size is of limited meaning. The rearrangement uses TRBV7-2 and TRBJ1-5; no reliable D call. CDR1 and CDR2 (germline): SGHTA, FQGNSA. V lost 1 base and J lost 7, with 8 bases in between. CDR3 length: 13 residues. CDR3 in amino acids: CASSLGAQQPQHF. CDR3 nucleotide sequence: TGTGCCAGCAGCTTAGGGGCGCAGCAGCCCCAGCATTTT.

This clonotype was seen many times. The library was built for alpha chains, so this beta chain is an off-target read and its size means little. The chain carries TRBV12-5 and TRBJ2-3; D is perhaps TRBD1 or TRBD2 (6 bases each). Between the trimmed V and J ends, which lost 0 bases and 2 bases, there was a span of 15 bases. Germline loops: CDR1 LGHNT, CDR2 FRNRAP. The CDR3 spans 17 residues. This CDR3 is CASGLVVRGGYTDTQYF. Written as DNA, the CDR3 is TGTGCTAGTGGTTTGGTAGTCAGGGGAGGCTACACAGATACGCAGTATTTT.

This clonotype is categorized as medium-sized. Within a library made for alpha chains, this beta chain is off target, and its count is uninformative. The V and J genes are TRBV12-3 or TRBV12-4 and TRBJ1-1; D unresolved. The CDR3 totals 15 residues. With 8 bases removed from V and 0 bases from J, the gap between germline ends came to 16 bases. CDR3 sequence: CASVVSLGLNTEAFF. The CDR3 DNA sequence: TGTGCCAGCGTAGTTTCATTGGGGTTGAACACTGAAGCTTTCTTT.

This clonotype turned up a few times. Since the library was made to target alpha chains, this beta chain is a stray read and its abundance is not meaningful. The genes are TRBV5-1 and TRBJ2-1; 9 positions match TRBD1. The germline CDR1 and CDR2 sequences are SGHRS and YFSETQ. This CDR3 comprises 15 residues. The V segment lost 0 bases and the J segment 3 bases; nucleotides outside the gene matches: 1. In nucleotides, the CDR3 is TGCGCCAGCAGCTTGGTGACAGGGGGCTACAATGAGCAGTTCTTC. The encoded protein is CASSLVTGGYNEQFF.

This clonotype was detected ten times or more. As an off-target read in a library built for alpha chains, this beta chain has a frequency of little significance. The rearrangement links TRBV4-3 to TRBJ2-2; 11 nucleotides agree with TRBD2. This CDR3 has 16 amino acids. V was pared by 3 bases and J by 7 bases, with 7 bases of the junction left unmatched. CDR1 LGHNA and CDR2 YSLEER come from the germline V gene. The CDR3 reads CASSQASGGKGGELFF. CDR3 bases: TGCGCCAGCAGCCAGGCTAGCGGGGGGAAAGGCGGGGAGCTGTTTTTT.

This clonotype was counted at least ten times. Because this beta chain is a stray read in a library intended to capture alpha chains, its abundance should not be given much weight. V usage is TRBV6-5 and J usage is TRBJ1-2; 10 positions match TRBD1. CDR1 is MNHEY, CDR2 SVGAGI, per germline. This CDR3 is built from 14 residues. J gave up 4 bases and V 8 bases, and 7 bases lay outside the gene matches. CDR3 in DNA: TGTGCCAGCGGGGGGACAGGGGCCCTCTATGGCTACACCTTC. This encodes CASGGTGALYGYTF.

There are many counts of this clonotype. Found in a library prepared for alpha chains, this beta chain is an off-target read, and its abundance has little meaning. The chain joins TRBV20-1 to TRBJ2-2, with D possibly being TRBD1 (5 bases). The CDR3 has 12 residues. V was pared by 2 bases and J by 5 bases, with 6 bases between. Germline V CDR1 and CDR2: DFQATT, SNEGSKA (reference sequence). CDR3 in amino acids: CSARRGTGELFF. DNA for the CDR3: TGCAGTGCTAGAAGGGGAACCGGGGAGCTGTTTTTT.

This clonotype appeared many times. A library prepared for alpha chains yielded this beta chain as an off-target read; its size is of little meaning. The gene calls are TRBV6-6 and TRBJ1-1, with 9 bases that match TRBD1. After removal of 6 bases from V and 3 bases from J, the junction contained 17 bases not matched to a gene. Looked up from germline, CDR1 is MNHNY and CDR2 is SVGAGI (reference sequence). The CDR3 has 18 residues. Here the CDR3 reads CASSAGTGQGSQYTEAFF. CDR3 sequence (DNA): TGTGCCAGCAGCGCCGGCACGGGACAGGGTAGTCAGTACACTGAAGCTTTCTTT.

Note on this clonotype: A much bigger clone sits one base away, suggesting this may be a read error. This beta chain is a stray sequence in a library constructed for alpha chains; its clone size is not meaningful. The chain couples TRBV18 to TRBJ1-6; perhaps TRBD1 as D (5 bases). Germline lookup yields CDR1 KGHSH and CDR2 LQKENI. This CDR3 region has 15 residues. DNA of the CDR3: TGTACCAGCTCACCGATCCGGGACGGTATTTCACCCCTCCACTTT. Its translation: CTSSPIRDGISPLHF.

This clonotype has more than one count but fewer than ten. This beta chain represents an off-target read in a library built for alpha chains; its size is of limited meaning. The V gene is TRBV3-1, the J gene TRBJ2-5; perhaps TRBD1 as D (6 bases). This CDR3 contains 16 residues. Germline V lookup: CDR1 LGHDT, CDR2 YNNKEL (reference sequence). V was trimmed by 0 bases and J by 5 bases, leaving 16 bases between them. DNA for the CDR3: TGTGCCAGCAGCCAAGAAACCGGATTCAGGGGCGAGACCCAGTACTTC. Residues: CASSQETGFRGETQYF.

This clonotype was detected a few times. Because the library targeted alpha chains, this beta chain is an off-target read whose size means little. The V gene is TRBV6-5, the J gene TRBJ1-4; 9 bases line up with TRBD1. The junction had 4 bases not matched to a gene; V was cut back by 1 base and J by 7 bases. Germline CDR1 MNHEY, CDR2 SVGAGI. The CDR3 is 15 residues long. The CDR3 loop is CASSYLGQGIEKLFF. The CDR3 nucleotides are TGTGCCAGCAGTTACTTGGGACAGGGAATTGAAAAACTGTTTTTT.

This clonotype was seen a few times. This beta chain lies outside the target of a library built for alpha chains; its clone size means little. The chain carries TRBV2 and TRBJ2-5; D is uncertain. Germline CDR1 SNHLY, CDR2 FYNNEI. This CDR3 is 12 amino acids long. V lost 3 bases, J lost 5 bases, and 7 bases lay in between. The CDR3 sequence: CASSDALETQYF. The CDR3 region has the DNA TGTGCCAGCAGTGATGCGCTGGAGACCCAGTACTTC.

At least ten counts were recorded for this clonotype. This beta chain is a stray sequence in a library constructed for alpha chains; its clone size is not meaningful. The CDR3 DNA follows: TGTGCCAGCAGCTTATTTCCGGCAGGGGGCGAAGAGACCCAGTACTTC. It is translated as CASSLFPAGGEETQYF. The genes are TRBV11-2 and TRBJ2-5, with TRBD1 matching 8 bases. V was pared by 2 bases and J by 3 bases, with 8 bases of the junction left unmatched. The CDR3 is 16 amino acids. The germline CDR1 and CDR2 sequences are SGHAT and FQNNGV.

This clonotype ranks as medium-sized. This beta chain slipped into a library made for alpha chains as a stray read, so its size is not meaningful. The J gene is TRBJ1-5, the V gene TRBV3-1, with a weak D call TRBD1 (5 bases). The V gene lost 4 bases and the J gene lost 7 bases, with 17 bases spanning the gap. CDR1 is LGHDT, CDR2 YNNKEL, per germline (reference sequence). This CDR3 comprises 15 residues. CDR3 DNA sequence: TGTGCCAGCAGCCTCTCCGGGGGAGAGGGCCAGCCCCAGCATTTT. Protein sequence: CASSLSGGEGQPQHF. Full variable domain (remainder filled in from reference TRBV3-1 and TRBJ1-5): DTAVSQTPKYLVTQMGNDKSIKCEQNLGHDTMYWYKQDSKKFLKIMFSYNNKELIINETVPNRFSPKSPDKAHLNLHINSLELGDSAVYFCASSLSGGEGQPQHFGDGTRLSIL.

This clonotype was seen at least ten times. In a library made to pick up alpha chains, this beta chain is a stray read with a size that means little. The chain recombines TRBV7-6 with TRBJ2-5; D unclear. The CDR3 runs to 13 residues. Germline V gene data show CDR1 as SGHVS and CDR2 as FNYEAQ. Trimming shortened V by 2 bases and J by 0 bases, and 4 bases separated the two germline ends. CDR3 loop: CASSLSNQETQYF. The CDR3 coding sequence is TGTGCCAGCAGCTTAAGCAACCAAGAGACCCAGTACTTC.

To note about this clonotype: For a library built for alpha chains, this beta chain is a stray read; little rests on its size. The chain carries TRBV6-6 and TRBJ2-3, with D hard to call. Trimming pared 8 bases from V and 0 bases from J, leaving 6 bases between. The CDR3 spans 12 residues. CDR1 is MNHNY and CDR2 is SVGAGI in the germline V gene (reference sequence). Written as DNA, the CDR3 is TGTGCCAGCTCCTCTAGCACAGATACGCAGTATTTT. It translates to CASSSSTDTQYF.

About this clonotype: Because this beta chain is a stray read in a library intended to capture alpha chains, its abundance should not be given much weight. V and J are TRBV20-1 and TRBJ1-1, with D possibly being TRBD1 (6 bases). The CDR3 covers 14 residues. V was trimmed by 5 bases and J by 4 bases, leaving 17 bases between them. Looked up from germline, CDR1 is DFQATT and CDR2 is SNEGSKA (reference sequence). CDR3 protein: CSAEGGTVGTEAFF. The CDR3 nucleotides read TGCAGTGCTGAGGGGGGAACGGTGGGCACTGAAGCTTTCTTT.